One TCR beta chain is described in this entry. This clone's antigen is unknown. No qualities accompany the bases; no much larger clone lies one base away. Enrolling through a virtual design, the prospective study's participants ranged in age from roughly 18 to 95 years and lived across around 25 United States geographic areas. In the prospective study, participants were assigned to cohorts based on the clinical history participants reported in a screening survey and a study questionnaire. For ImmuneRACE Cohort 3, a participant was defined as recovered based on two consecutive negative NP/OP PCR tests, clearance by a healthcare professional, or resolution of symptoms. In the prospective study, whole blood, serum and a nasopharyngeal or oropharyngeal swab were collected from each participant by mobile phlebotomists. Participants in the prospective study had the option to provide additional blood draws and questionnaires over an approximately 2-month period. Before DNA extraction, prospective study blood samples were shipped either frozen or at room temperature.

The immunoSEQ Assay, a bias-controlled multiplex PCR, was used to amplify TCRbeta CDR3 regions from genomic DNA. The original methods were these. Within the assay, amplification of reference gene primers was used to estimate how many nucleated cells each sample contained. To quantify the absolute abundance of each unique TCRbeta CDR3 rearrangement, sequence reads were collapsed and filtered. For each sample, productive Simpson clonality was calculated by taking the square root of Simpson's diversity index across productive rearrangements. TCRdb stores this immuneACCESS table with in-frame sequences only. Part of the clones is absent; in the studies checked, under half of the shortfall reflects unresolved V genes, and no reason is known for the rest. V, J and clone size are those of that table, while D and trimming were read from the DNA. Recorded for this sample are approximately 400,000 clones; roughly 80% of them occurred a single time. The ten largest clones capture around 5.1% of the sample.

This sample is drawn from a study of blood T cell repertoires in COVID-19 (dated by TCRdb to 2020 to 2021). As for the study more broadly: Samples covering the acute and convalescent phases of COVID-19 were provided by collaborators in the United States, Italy and Spain. Sample metadata almost always included a de-identified subject ID, COVID-19 status, age in years and sex. Where HLA class I and class II types were available, the types were taken from metadata supplied by the sample provider, not from assay-based typing. The repertoires were released in a freely available public database intended as a resource for research on the immune response to SARS-CoV-2. The prospective study material was composed of cDNA or gDNA derived from T cells, B-cell-depleted T cells, or PBMCs. The dataset comprised deeply sampled blood TCRbeta repertoires from subjects exposed to, actively infected with, or recovered from COVID-19. Samples came from the ongoing ImmuneRACE study (first 160 participants) plus 1,254 subjects from 6 global collaborators.

The investigation overall reported the following: How much clinical and demographic metadata was included differed by source and by participant, and the metadata was provided uncurated.

Trimming takes 5 bases from V and 2 bases from J, and the germline ends sit 22 bases apart. For CDR1 and CDR2, the germline V gene lists MGHRA and YSYEKL. Its CDR3 holds 18 amino acids, cysteine through phenylalanine. Only the CDR3 DNA is retained, 54 bases long and in frame from the first base. This clonotype originated in a woman in her forties or fifties who had recovered from COVID-19. The sequenced sample consisted of PBMCs or T cells enriched from blood (not recorded which). The sequence joins TRBV4-1 to TRBJ2-4; possibly the D gene is TRBD1, per 7 matching bases. The nucleotide sequence is TGCGCCAGCAGCTCCAAGGTGGGCAGGGGGGAGTCCAAAAACATTCAGTACTTC. Its protein reads: CASSSKVGRGESKNIQYF.